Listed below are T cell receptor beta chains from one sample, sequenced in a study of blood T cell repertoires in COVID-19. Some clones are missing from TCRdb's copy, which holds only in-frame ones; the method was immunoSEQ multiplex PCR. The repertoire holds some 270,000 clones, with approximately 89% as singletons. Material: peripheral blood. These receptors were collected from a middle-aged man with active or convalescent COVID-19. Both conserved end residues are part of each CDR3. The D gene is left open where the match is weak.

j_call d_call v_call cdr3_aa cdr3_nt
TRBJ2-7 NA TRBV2 CASRDSLRGEQYF TGTGCCAGCAGGGACAGTCTTCGAGGCGAGCAGTACTTC
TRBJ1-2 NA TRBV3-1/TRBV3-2 CASSHLGHLDGGYTF TGTGCCAGCAGCCATCTGGGACACCTCGATGGGGGCTACACCTTC
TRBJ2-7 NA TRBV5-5 CASSLAIDEQYF TGTGCCAGCAGCTTGGCGATAGACGAGCAGTACTTC
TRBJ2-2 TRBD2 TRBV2 CASTYGGATGELFF TGTGCCAGCACTTACGGGGGGGCCACCGGGGAGCTGTTTTTT
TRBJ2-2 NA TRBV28 CASSLGYTGELFF TGTGCCAGCAGTTTAGGCTACACCGGGGAGCTGTTTTTT
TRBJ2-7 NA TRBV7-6 CASSLKIGSEQYF TGTGCCAGCAGCTTGAAGATCGGGAGTGAGCAGTACTTC
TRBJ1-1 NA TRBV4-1 CASSIKGGQLNTEAFF TGCGCCAGCAGCATTAAGGGAGGACAATTGAACACTGAAGCTTTCTTT
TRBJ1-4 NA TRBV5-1 CASSAATREKLFF TGCGCCAGCAGCGCCGCTACCCGGGAAAAACTGTTTTTT
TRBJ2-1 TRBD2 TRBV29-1 CSVESISGRARNEQFF TGCAGCGTTGAATCGATTAGCGGGAGGGCCCGGAATGAGCAGTTCTTC
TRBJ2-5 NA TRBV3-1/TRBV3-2 CASSQALGAETQYF TGTGCCAGCAGCCAAGCGCTGGGAGCAGAGACCCAGTACTTC